The 9 T cell receptor beta chains below were found in one sample sequenced in a study of blood T cell repertoires in COVID-19. This table comes from immunoSEQ multiplex PCR, and its TCRdb copy is limited to in-frame clones, with some not included. The sample consists of 200,000 to 300,000 clones, approximately 89% of them appearing once. The material sequenced was peripheral blood. The receptor source for this set is a woman between 25 and 40 years old with COVID-19, enrolled during active disease.

The V and J genes are TRBV6-4 and TRBJ2-1; D might be TRBD2 (7 bases). The CDR3 is 16 residues long. Germline V CDR1 and CDR2: MRHNA, SNTAGT. Trimming left V 4 bases short and J 8 bases short, with 21 bases between. CDR3 amino acids: CASSAFRGASSDEQFF. In nucleotides, the CDR3 is TGTGCCAGCAGTGCCTTTCGGGGGGCCTCCAGCGATGAGCAGTTCTTC.

As DNA, the CDR3 is TGTGCCAGCAGCCTATCCCTCCGACTAGCGGGAGGGCCTTACAATGAGCAGTTCTTC. Translating gives CASSLSLRLAGGPYNEQFF. The chain couples TRBV11-3 to TRBJ2-1; 14 bases match TRBD2. V was pared by 5 bases and J by 4 bases, with 13 bases of the junction left unmatched. This CDR3 comprises 19 residues. Germline CDR1 is SGHNT and CDR2 is YENEEA.

V and J are TRBV7-2 and TRBJ1-3; 7 nucleotides agree with TRBD1. Trimming cost V 2 bases and J 7 bases; bases outside gene matches: 2. The CDR3 has 13 residues. The germline gives CDR1 SGHTA, CDR2 FQGNSA. The CDR3, as DNA: TGTGCCAGCAGCTTAAGCAGGGGGAACACCATATATTTT. It is translated as CASSLSRGNTIYF.

J is TRBJ1-3 and V is TRBV11-2, with TRBD1 identical over 8 bases. V lost 5 bases, J lost 4 bases, and 10 bases stayed unmatched. Looked up from germline, CDR1 is SGHAT and CDR2 is FQNNGV. The CDR3 spans 16 residues. CDR3 nucleotide sequence: TGTGCCAGCAGCACCCGGCCAGGGGGCTCCGGAAACACCATATATTTT. Protein product: CASSTRPGGSGNTIYF.

V gene TRBV4-3 combines with J gene TRBJ1-1; D unclear. The CDR3 spans 14 residues. Germline CDR1 and CDR2: LGHNA and YSLEER. V lost 1 base, J lost 5 bases, and 11 bases lay in between. CDR3 DNA: TGCGCCAGCAGCCAAGGCTCCGGCGGGACTGAAGCTTTCTTT. This translates into CASSQGSGGTEAFF.

Concerning this clone: The junction and the germline gene differ at one end; a read error may be behind it. This chain links TRBV2 with TRBJ2-1; D perhaps matches TRBD2 (5 bases). The CDR3 consists of 15 residues. Germline CDR1 SNHLY, CDR2 FYNNEI. CDR3 amino acids: CASIEGTPRGNEQFF. DNA for the CDR3: TGTGCCAGCATTGAAGGTACACCCCGCGGGAATGAGCAGTTCTTC.

This chain joins TRBV6-5 and TRBJ2-5, with D unclear. V dropped 5 bases and J dropped 0 bases, with 13 bases sitting between them. The CDR3 is 15 residues long. In germline, CDR1 is MNHEY, CDR2 SVGAGI. CDR3 in DNA: TGTGCCAGCAGTCGGCTTGGCGACTACCAAGAGACCCAGTACTTC. This translates into CASSRLGDYQETQYF.

The chain couples TRBV11-3 to TRBJ2-1, with 7 bases that match TRBD2. The CDR3 consists of 15 residues. Germline V gene lookup returns CDR1 SGHNT and CDR2 YENEEA. After removal of 4 bases from V and 2 bases from J, the junction contained 5 bases not matched to a gene. CDR3 sequence (DNA): TGTGCCAGCAGCTCCCAGCGGGAAACCTACAATGAGCAGTTCTTC. It translates to CASSSQRETYNEQFF.

This chain joins TRBV4-2 and TRBJ2-7; 9 positions agree with TRBD1. V dropped 4 bases and J dropped 0; count of bases not matched to a gene: 10. CDR3 size: 17 residues. Germline V gene data show CDR1 as LGHNA and CDR2 as YNFKEQ. The CDR3 coding sequence is TGTGCCAGCAGCCTTGGGACAGGGAACTACGACTCCTACGAGCAGTACTTC. Its protein is CASSLGTGNYDSYEQYF.